The clone carrying this T cell receptor (beta chain) showed up just a few times. Donors of Cohort 3 who recovered were those that had two negative PCRs, clearance, or symptom resolution. V dropped 0 bases and J dropped 2 bases, with 7 bases sitting between them. CDR1 is SGHAT, CDR2 FQNNGV, per germline. The CDR3 has 14 amino acids. These data belong to a study of blood T cell repertoires in COVID-19. Background on the study: Material from acute and convalescent COVID-19 was sourced from the United States, Italy and Spain. PBMCs, B-cell-depleted T cells, or T cells were the source of the cDNA or gDNA that made up the material.

The data were produced by immunoSEQ multiplex PCR, yet TCRdb's version contains in-frame clones alone and is incomplete. The data show about 200,000 clones, more than 80% seen once. Sequenced: PBMCs or T cells enriched from blood (not recorded which). V gene TRBV11-2 combines with J gene TRBJ1-1; D remains unclear. The source of this sequence is a woman between 18 and 30 years old who had recovered from COVID-19. CDR3 bases: TGTGCCAGCAGCTTAGATCTTAAAAACACTGAAGCTTTCTTT. Residues: CASSLDLKNTEAFF.